Below are 10 T cell receptor beta chains sequenced from a single sample in a study of blood T cell repertoires in COVID-19. The repertoire was sequenced with immunoSEQ multiplex PCR; TCRdb's copy has only in-frame clones and lacks some. The repertoire holds roughly 390,000 clones, with around 87% as singletons. Sequencing was carried out using peripheral blood. The receptors stem from a woman aged 30 to 39 with COVID-19, enrolled during active disease.

This clone was recorded only once. This chain uses TRBV28 with TRBJ1-1, with 9 positions matching TRBD1. This CDR3 has 18 amino acids. The germline gives CDR1 MDHEN, CDR2 SYDVKM. The J segment lost 0 bases and the V segment lost 4 bases, leaving 12 bases of the junction unmatched. The CDR3 sequence is CASSSLTGGRSMNTEAFF. The CDR3 DNA sequence: TGTGCCAGCAGTTCCCTGACAGGGGGTAGGTCTATGAACACTGAAGCTTTCTTT. The whole variable domain, remainder taken from reference TRBV28 and TRBJ1-1, is DVKVTQSSRYLVKRTGEKVFLECVQDMDHENMFWYRQDPGLGLRLIYFSYDVKMKEKGDIPEGYSVSREKKERFSLILESASTNQTSMYLCASSSLTGGRSMNTEAFFGQGTRLTVV.

This chain connects TRBV24-1 to TRBJ2-1, with TRBD2 matching 9 bases. Trimming cost V 3 bases and J 4 bases; bases outside gene matches: 6. Germline V gives CDR1 KGHDR, CDR2 SFDVKD. This CDR3 spans 16 amino acids. In DNA, the CDR3 is TGTGCCACCAGTGATCCCGCACTAGCGGGTTACAATGAGCAGTTCTTC. It translates to CATSDPALAGYNEQFF.

CDR3 DNA sequence: TGTGCCAGCTGGCGGGGACCCGGGGAGCTGTTTTTT. Its protein is CASWRGPGELFF. This chain links TRBV6-5 with TRBJ2-2; D perhaps matches TRBD2 (6 bases). This CDR3 comprises 12 residues. Trimming left V 8 bases short and J 6 bases short, with 10 bases between. Germline V lookup: CDR1 MNHEY, CDR2 SVGAGI.

As DNA, the CDR3 is TGTGCCAGCAGCCAGGGAGGGGGGCAGGGCCGCGAGCAGTACTTC. Encoded protein: CASSQGGGQGREQYF. The chain has TRBV7-9 and TRBJ2-7; possible D gene TRBD2, 7 bases. From germline, CDR1 is SEHNR and CDR2 FQNEAQ (reference sequence). This CDR3 spans 15 amino acids. The ends were cut back, 5 bases at V and 6 bases at J, with 20 bases in the middle.

The chain couples TRBV2 to TRBJ2-3; D is ambiguous. Trimming took 5 bases from V and 0 from J, leaving 12 bases between them. From germline, CDR1 is SNHLY and CDR2 FYNNEI. The CDR3 totals 15 residues. CDR3 sequence: CASSRFTSSTDTQYF. The CDR3 DNA reads as TGTGCCAGCAGTCGGTTTACTTCTAGCACAGATACGCAGTATTTT.

The chain employs TRBV4-2 and TRBJ2-7; D might be TRBD2 (5 bases). CDR1 and CDR2 (germline): LGHNA, YNFKEQ. The CDR3 extends over 13 amino acids. V was clipped by 1 base and J by 3 bases, with 7 bases between them. In nucleotides, the CDR3 is TGTGCCAGCAGCCAAGGGGAGCTCTACGAGCAGTACTTC. It specifies CASSQGELYEQYF.

V and J are TRBV30 and TRBJ2-3, with 13 bases that match TRBD2. CDR1 and CDR2 (germline): GTSNPN, SVGIG (reference sequence). The CDR3 totals 16 residues. V gave up 5 bases and J gave up 3 bases; unmatched junction bases: 8. The CDR3 DNA is TGTGCCTGGGGGACCGGACTAGCGGGAGTTACAGATACGCAGTATTTT. Protein: CAWGTGLAGVTDTQYF.

The chain carries TRBV6-5 and TRBJ2-7; 12 bases align to TRBD1. CDR1 is MNHEY, CDR2 SVGAGI, per germline. CDR3 length: 15 residues. V lost 6 bases to trimming and J lost 0 bases; unmatched junction nucleotides: 3. The CDR3 loop is CASRGDRGHSYEQYF. CDR3 in DNA: TGTGCCAGCAGGGGGGACAGGGGGCACTCCTACGAGCAGTACTTC.

This clone has a count of ten or more. The chain is built from TRBV19 and TRBJ1-5; a possible D gene is TRBD1 (5 bases). The germline gives CDR1 LNHDA, CDR2 SQIVND (reference sequence). The CDR3 consists of 15 residues. V gave up 6 bases and J gave up 2 bases, with 14 bases separating them. The CDR3 protein is CASSPRGTGNQPQHF. DNA of the CDR3: TGTGCCAGTAGCCCCCGGGGGACTGGCAATCAGCCCCAGCATTTT.

The CDR3 loop is CASSLRQGQETQYF. As DNA, the CDR3 is TGTGCCAGCAGCTTAAGACAGGGTCAAGAGACCCAGTACTTC. The chain joins TRBV5-4 to TRBJ2-5; 7 bases fit TRBD1. The V segment lost 2 bases and the J segment 2 bases; nucleotides outside the gene matches: 3. CDR1 is SGHNT, CDR2 YYREEE, per germline (reference sequence). The CDR3 contains 14 residues.